A selection of T cell receptor beta chains follows, all from one sample in a study of siplizumab effects on memory and regulatory T cells. Produced via immunoSEQ multiplex PCR; TCRdb's table is partial and in-frame only. The data contain about 97,000 clones, more than 85% of them singletons. The material sequenced was CD4+ T cells sorted from blood. The receptors were gathered from a human donor in good health. Each CDR3 is given with its conserved first and last residue. A D gene is named only where the DNA matches it firmly. Some rows mark clone size as missing; the rest say once, few, many or name a class of expanded clone.

-	TRBJ2-2	-	TRBV7-9	TGTGCCAGCCAGGAGGGGGCATGGAACACCGGGGAGCTGTTTTTT	CASQEGAWNTGELFF
TRBD1	TRBJ1-2	once	TRBV6-1	TGTGCCAGCACCTTAGGGACAGGGTATAATGGCTACACCTTC	CASTLGTGYNGYTF
-	TRBJ1-3	-	TRBV2	TGTGCCAGCAGTGTTGGTGTCTCTGGAAACACCATATATTTT	CASSVGVSGNTIYF
-	TRBJ1-6	-	TRBV27	TGTGCCAGCAGTTTTTCGCCGGGTGTCAATTCACCCCTCCACTTT	CASSFSPGVNSPLHF
-	TRBJ1-3	-	TRBV7-3	TGTGCCAGCAGTTCAGGTGAACCTGGAAACACCATATATTTT	CASSSGEPGNTIYF
TRBD1	TRBJ1-2	-	TRBV27	TGTGCCAGCAGTGCCGAGGGGACAGGGGGCCCCGGCTACACCTTC	CASSAEGTGGPGYTF
-	TRBJ2-5	-	TRBV10-3	TGTGCCATCAGTGAGTCGACGGGGGCCCTTTCGTACCAAGAGACCCAGTACTTC	CAISESTGALSYQETQYF
TRBD1	TRBJ2-7	once	TRBV27	TGTGCCAGCACCCTTAGTCCCAGGACAGGGCCCTACGAGCAGTACTTC	CASTLSPRTGPYEQYF
-	TRBJ1-6	-	TRBV25-1	TGTTCCCTGGCGCAGGACGATAATTCACCCCTCCACTTT	CSLAQDDNSPLHF
TRBD1	TRBJ1-2	-	TRBV27	TGTGCCAGCAGGTCTACCGGGACAGGGGGCGCGTATGGCTACACCTTC	CASRSTGTGGAYGYTF
-	TRBJ2-5	-	TRBV29-1	TGCAGCGTGGTGACTACGCCCAGGCGGACCCAGTACTTC	CSVVTTPRRTQYF
TRBD2	TRBJ2-1	-	TRBV29-1	TGCAGCGTTGAAAGTGTCGGGGGGGGCGATGAGCAGTTCTTC	CSVESVGGGDEQFF
-	TRBJ1-5	-	TRBV13	TGTGCCAGCACATACGGGGGTGGATGGCCCCAGCATTTT	CASTYGGGWPQHF
-	TRBJ2-6	once	TRBV7-6	TGTGCCAGCAGCTTGTGGAACTCTGGGGCCAACGTCCTGACTTTC	CASSLWNSGANVLTF
TRBD2	TRBJ2-7	-	TRBV7-3	TGTGCCAGCAGCTCCTCCGGGACTAGCAACGAGCAGTACTTC	CASSSSGTSNEQYF
-	TRBJ2-2	-	TRBV19	TGTGCCAGTAGTATGGTGGGAGTGGCCTCGACCGGGGAGCTGTTTTTT	CASSMVGVASTGELFF
-	TRBJ2-7	-	TRBV5-1	TGCGCCAGCAGCTTGGAGGGCTACGAGCAGTACTTC	CASSLEGYEQYF
-	TRBJ1-4	-	TRBV5-6	TGTGCCAGCAGCTTGCAAGGAGGGGGTAATGAAAAACTGTTTTTT	CASSLQGGGNEKLFF
TRBD2	TRBJ2-1	-	TRBV2	TGTGCCAGGACCGGGACTAGCGGTTTTGAGCAGTTCTTC	CARTGTSGFEQFF
TRBD2	TRBJ2-1	-	TRBV9	TGTGCCAGCAGCCCCCCGGGACTAGCGGGAGGGCGGCAGTTCTTC	CASSPPGLAGGRQFF
TRBD1	TRBJ2-1	few	TRBV6-5	TGTGCCAGCAGCCCCGACAGGGGCTCCTACAATGAGCAGTTCTTC	CASSPDRGSYNEQFF
TRBD2	TRBJ2-5	-	TRBV6-5	TGTGCCAGCAAAACCCCGGGAGGGGGGCTGGAGACCCAGTACTTC	CASKTPGGGLETQYF
-	TRBJ2-4	-	TRBV7-8	TGTGCCAGCAGCGTACTTCTGCCCCCCAAAAACATTCAGTACTTC	CASSVLLPPKNIQYF
-	TRBJ1-2	-	TRBV28	TGTGCCAGCGCGGCAGGGACCATCCGGCATGGCTACACCTTC	CASAAGTIRHGYTF
-	TRBJ2-5	-	TRBV27	TGTGCCAGCAGGGATGGGCAGGGGGGATACCAAGAGACCCAGTACTTC	CASRDGQGGYQETQYF
TRBD1	TRBJ2-5	-	TRBV2	TGTGCCAGCAGTTCACAAAGGGGGCTCCAAGAGACCCAGTACTTC	CASSSQRGLQETQYF
-	TRBJ1-1	-	TRBV10-1	TGCGCCAGCAGTGCAGATCCGGGAACTGAAGCTTTCTTT	CASSADPGTEAFF
TRBD1	TRBJ1-4	-	TRBV5-4	TGTGCCAGCAGCCTAAAACAGGGGGGCGAGGAAAAACTGTTTTTT	CASSLKQGGEEKLFF
TRBD2	TRBJ2-2	-	TRBV2	TGTGCCAGCGCCGGGACTAGCGGGAGCACCGGGGAGCTGTTTTTT	CASAGTSGSTGELFF
-	TRBJ2-7	few	TRBV5-1	TGCGCCAGCAGCTTGGGGTACGAGCAGTACTTC	CASSLGYEQYF
-	TRBJ2-7	-	TRBV14	TGTGCCAGCAGCCGGACAGGGAGGGTCTACGAGCAGTACTTC	CASSRTGRVYEQYF
-	TRBJ2-3	-	TRBV5-5	TGTGCCAGCAGCGCCTCGGGACACCACACAGATACGCAGTATTTT	CASSASGHHTDTQYF
-	TRBJ1-4	-	TRBV5-8	TGTGCCAGCAGCTCATTTATCGGAAGATATGAAAAACTGTTTTTT	CASSSFIGRYEKLFF
TRBD1	TRBJ2-3	-	TRBV9	TGTGCCAGCAGCGTAGGGGGCAGGGGGCATGATACGCAGTATTTT	CASSVGGRGHDTQYF
TRBD1	TRBJ2-2	-	TRBV27	TGTGCCAGCAGTTTAGTTGGGGCCGGGACAGGGGACACCGGGGAGCTGTTTTTT	CASSLVGAGTGDTGELFF
TRBD2	TRBJ2-2	-	TRBV7-6	TGTGCCAGCAGCCAGGATAGTGGCGGGAGGACCGGGGAGCTGTTTTTT	CASSQDSGGRTGELFF
TRBD1	TRBJ1-5	-	TRBV28	TGTGCCAGCAGCCAGAACAGGGGCCGGGAACAGCCCCAGCATTTT	CASSQNRGREQPQHF
TRBD2	TRBJ2-1	once	TRBV6-5	TGTGCCAGCAGTAAACTAGCGGGAGTTAGCAATGAGCAGTTCTTC	CASSKLAGVSNEQFF
-	TRBJ2-1	-	TRBV6-1	TGTGCCAGCAGTGAGGTCGCGTTGGAGCAGTTCTTC	CASSEVALEQFF
-	TRBJ1-5	once	TRBV27	TGTGCCAGCACCCCAAAGGGAGGCGGTCAGCCCCAGCATTTT	CASTPKGGGQPQHF
TRBD1	TRBJ1-1	once	TRBV7-8	TGTGCCAGCAGCTTAGCCGGGACAGGGGGCCGGGGAGCTTTCTTT	CASSLAGTGGRGAFF
TRBD2	TRBJ2-1	-	TRBV5-1	TGCGCCAGCAGCCCCGGGACTAGTTTTGGCAATGAGCAGTTCTTC	CASSPGTSFGNEQFF
-	TRBJ2-4	-	TRBV6-1	TGTGCCAGCGCTGTCATACGGGGGTCTACGGCTTTTCAGTACTTC	CASAVIRGSTAFQYF
-	TRBJ2-1	-	TRBV6-1	TGTGCCAGCAGTGAAGCAGGAGCTCTATACAATGAGCAGTTCTTC	CASSEAGALYNEQFF
-	TRBJ2-1	-	TRBV27	TGTGCCAGCAGTTTCGCCCAACCGATCTACAATGAGCAGTTCTTC	CASSFAQPIYNEQFF
-	TRBJ2-1	-	TRBV19	TGTGCCAGTAGTATTTTTAATGAGCAGTTCTTC	CASSIFNEQFF
-	TRBJ2-5	once	TRBV5-4	TGTGCCAGCAGGGAGGGGACGGCACAAGAGACCCAGTACTTC	CASREGTAQETQYF
-	TRBJ1-3	-	TRBV7-8	TGTGCCAGCAGCTTTGGATCTGGAGCAAAAGGAAACACCATATATTTT	CASSFGSGAKGNTIYF
-	TRBJ2-7	-	TRBV27	TGTGCCAGCAGGCCAAGCTCCTACGAGCAGTACTTC	CASRPSSYEQYF
-	TRBJ1-3	-	TRBV7-9	TGTGCCAGCAGCTGGCGAGACCAGGATGGAAACACCATATATTTT	CASSWRDQDGNTIYF